Here is one T cell receptor beta chain with its context. Its antigen remains unknown. This sample is part of a study of beta chain features in type 1 diabetes. Broader study findings: Any HLA-type effect on TCRB rearrangement remained unresolved here.

Since all of the isolated RNA was reverse transcribed, expressed TCRB transcripts were what got sequenced. Sequencing used immunoSEQ multiplex PCR; TCRdb keeps in-frame clones, though not all of them. Of over 120,000 clones listed, around a tenth are singletons. This clonotype was obtained from a man between 18 and 35 years old in good health. The sample taken for sequencing was central memory CD4+ T cells from blood.

CDR3 sequence: CASSPDSNYGYTF. In DNA, the CDR3 is TGCGCCAGCAGCCCTGACAGTAACTATGGCTACACCTTC. The chain carries TRBV5-1 and TRBJ1-2, with D possibly matching TRBD1 (5 bases). This CDR3 has 13 residues. Trimming took 4 bases from V and 1 from J, leaving 8 bases between them. Germline CDR1 is SGHRS and CDR2 is YFSETQ.